These T cell receptor beta chains were read from a single sample in a study of long-term antiretroviral therapy in people with HIV. Sequenced by immunoSEQ multiplex PCR; TCRdb stores in-frame clones only, minus some. Among some 11,000 clones listed, 83% were seen once. Sequences were derived from unsorted PBMCs, sampled 3.4 years after starting antiretroviral therapy. The source is a man between 35 and 55 years old with HIV. Both conserved end residues are part of each CDR3. A D gene is named only where the DNA matches it firmly. Size is stated for part of the rows, as once, few or many counts, or as a class when the clone is expanded.

size: few; D: TRBD2; V: TRBV9; J: TRBJ2-3; DNA: TGTGCCAGCAGCTCAGCGGGACTAGTCGCAGATACGCAGTATTTT; CDR3: CASSSAGLVADTQYF
size: once; D: -; V: TRBV29-1; J: TRBJ2-1; DNA: TGCAGCGTCCAACAGGGAGGGCTATACAATGAGCAGTTCTTC; CDR3: CSVQQGGLYNEQFF
size: -; D: TRBD2; V: TRBV14; J: TRBJ2-1; DNA: TGTGCCAGCAGCCAAATAGGGACTAGCGGGAGAGGGACGCACAATGAGCAGTTCTTC; CDR3: CASSQIGTSGRGTHNEQFF
size: -; D: TRBD2; V: TRBV4-3; J: TRBJ2-3; DNA: TGCGCCAGCGGGTCTAGCGGGAGTCTTAGCATCACAGATACGCAGTATTTT; CDR3: CASGSSGSLSITDTQYF
size: few; D: -; V: TRBV9; J: TRBJ1-5; DNA: TGTGCCAGCAGCGTAGTCGATGGCCAGCCCCAGCATTTT; CDR3: CASSVVDGQPQHF
size: -; D: -; V: TRBV6-4; J: TRBJ2-6; DNA: TGTGCCAGCAGCCTGAGCTCTGGGGCCAACGTCCTGACTTTC; CDR3: CASSLSSGANVLTF
size: -; D: -; V: TRBV27; J: TRBJ1-5; DNA: TGTGCCAGCAGTTTGTTGCAGGGAGGGAATCAGCCCCAGCATTTT; CDR3: CASSLLQGGNQPQHF
size: -; D: -; V: TRBV9; J: TRBJ2-7; DNA: TGTGCCAGCAGCGTAGATCTGGCAGCCTACGAGCAGTACTTC; CDR3: CASSVDLAAYEQYF
size: -; D: TRBD1; V: TRBV28; J: TRBJ1-3; DNA: TGTGCCAGCAGAACCAACCCGGGACAGGGTGGAAACACCATATATTTT; CDR3: CASRTNPGQGGNTIYF
size: few; D: -; V: TRBV25-1; J: TRBJ2-7; DNA: TGTGCCAGCAGTGAATCATTCTACGAGCAGTACTTC; CDR3: CASSESFYEQYF
size: -; D: -; V: TRBV6-5; J: TRBJ2-1; DNA: TGTGCCAGCACTTGGTACAATGAGCAGTTCTTC; CDR3: CASTWYNEQFF
size: -; D: -; V: TRBV6-1; J: TRBJ2-7; DNA: TGTGCCAGCAGTGATCGCGGCCCGCTGTGGGAGCAGTACTTC; CDR3: CASSDRGPLWEQYF
size: -; D: TRBD1; V: TRBV7-2; J: TRBJ2-5; DNA: TGTGCCAGCAGCTTAGGGCATACCCGGGACAGAAAAGAGACCCAGTACTTC; CDR3: CASSLGHTRDRKETQYF
size: hyperexpanded; D: TRBD2; V: TRBV5-4; J: TRBJ2-7; DNA: TGTGCCAGCAGCGACGGACTAGCGGGAAACTCCTACGAGCAGTACTTC; CDR3: CASSDGLAGNSYEQYF
size: -; D: -; V: TRBV28; J: TRBJ2-1; DNA: TGTGCCAGCATTGAAACAGGGAGAGTGTTAGGCGGGGAGCAGTTCTTC; CDR3: CASIETGRVLGGEQFF
size: -; D: -; V: TRBV7-3; J: TRBJ2-1; DNA: TGTGCCAGCAGCTTATCCCGGACTACCGGTGAGCAGTTCTTC; CDR3: CASSLSRTTGEQFF
size: -; D: TRBD1; V: TRBV19; J: TRBJ1-5; DNA: TGTGCCAGTAGTACTGGACAGGGTGGTCAGCCCCAGCATTTT; CDR3: CASSTGQGGQPQHF
size: -; D: -; V: TRBV2; J: TRBJ2-5; DNA: TGTGCCAGCAGTGAAACTGGTATAGGGGTGGAGACCCAGTACTTC; CDR3: CASSETGIGVETQYF
size: -; D: TRBD2; V: TRBV6-1; J: TRBJ2-7; DNA: TGTGCCAGCAGTGCCGGGACTAGCGGTAGGAGCTCCTACGAGCAGTACTTC; CDR3: CASSAGTSGRSSYEQYF
size: -; D: -; V: TRBV29-1; J: TRBJ2-7; DNA: TGCAGCGCCAACAGGGATTACGAGCAGTACTTC; CDR3: CSANRDYEQYF
size: -; D: TRBD2; V: TRBV5-1; J: TRBJ2-1; DNA: TGCGCCAGCAGCTTGGTAGGGGGACTAGCGGGCCTTGCCTACAATGAGCAGTTCTTC; CDR3: CASSLVGGLAGLAYNEQFF
size: few; D: -; V: TRBV28; J: TRBJ1-2; DNA: TGTGCCCACAGTATTCCAGGGTCTCCCTATGGCTACACCTTC; CDR3: CAHSIPGSPYGYTF
size: -; D: -; V: TRBV7-2; J: TRBJ1-5; DNA: TGTGCCAGCAGCTTAGAGGGAACGAGCAATCAGCCCCAGCATTTT; CDR3: CASSLEGTSNQPQHF
size: -; D: -; V: TRBV28; J: TRBJ1-2; DNA: TGTGCCAGCAGTCGACCTAATGGCCATGGCTACACCTTC; CDR3: CASSRPNGHGYTF
size: -; D: -; V: TRBV27; J: TRBJ1-1; DNA: TGTGCCAGCAGTTCTCCAGGTCGGAACACTGAAGCTTTCTTT; CDR3: CASSSPGRNTEAFF
size: -; D: TRBD1; V: TRBV7-6; J: TRBJ2-5; DNA: TGTGCCAGCAGCTTAGGGACAGGGGAGGCAGAGACCCAGTACTTC; CDR3: CASSLGTGEAETQYF
size: -; D: TRBD1; V: TRBV7-8; J: TRBJ1-4; DNA: TGTGCCAGCAGCTTAGGTCCCGGGACAGGGGGAACTAATGAAAAACTGTTTTTT; CDR3: CASSLGPGTGGTNEKLFF
size: once; D: -; V: TRBV5-6; J: TRBJ1-2; DNA: TGTGCCAGCAGCCCCCAGGGCACAGGGACCTATGGCTACACCTTC; CDR3: CASSPQGTGTYGYTF
size: -; D: -; V: TRBV6-5; J: TRBJ1-5; DNA: TGTGCCAGCAGGCAGACGGAGTTAGCGGGACCCCAGCATTTT; CDR3: CASRQTELAGPQHF
size: -; D: -; V: TRBV7-2; J: TRBJ2-1; DNA: TGTGCCAGCAGCCGAGTAGCGGTAGGGACCTACAATGAGCAGTTCTTC; CDR3: CASSRVAVGTYNEQFF
size: -; D: TRBD1; V: TRBV6-6; J: TRBJ1-2; DNA: TGTGCCAGCAGTGAGCAGGGGGCGGCTAACTATGGCTACACCTTC; CDR3: CASSEQGAANYGYTF
size: -; D: -; V: TRBV30; J: TRBJ2-5; DNA: TGTGCCTGGAAACAGGGCCGTGGGGAGACCCAGTACTTC; CDR3: CAWKQGRGETQYF
size: few; D: -; V: TRBV2; J: TRBJ1-2; DNA: TGTGCCAGCAGTGAAAGGGTCCAGGTGAGCGTGGATGGCTACACCTTC; CDR3: CASSERVQVSVDGYTF
size: -; D: -; V: TRBV11-1; J: TRBJ2-7; DNA: TGTGCCAGCAGCTTAGAGAGGAGGGGGCCGACCTACGAGCAGTACTTC; CDR3: CASSLERRGPTYEQYF
size: -; D: TRBD1; V: TRBV19; J: TRBJ1-2; DNA: TGTGCCAGTTGCACGAGGACAGGGGACCTCTATGGCTACACCTTC; CDR3: CASCTRTGDLYGYTF
size: -; D: TRBD2; V: TRBV28; J: TRBJ2-1; DNA: TGTGCCAGCAGTTTACTAGCGGGGAACTACAATGAGCAGTTCTTC; CDR3: CASSLLAGNYNEQFF
size: once; D: TRBD2; V: TRBV7-3; J: TRBJ2-3; DNA: TGTGCCAGCAGCTTATTCGGGAGGGCAGCAGATACGCAGTATTTT; CDR3: CASSLFGRAADTQYF
size: -; D: -; V: TRBV5-1; J: TRBJ2-2; DNA: TGCGCCAGCAGCTTGGTCCCAGGAGAGAACACCGGGGAGCTGTTTTTT; CDR3: CASSLVPGENTGELFF
size: -; D: TRBD2; V: TRBV5-1; J: TRBJ2-1; DNA: TGCGCCAGCAGCTGGCTAGCGGGAGGGAGGAATGAGCAGTTCTTC; CDR3: CASSWLAGGRNEQFF
size: -; D: TRBD2; V: TRBV9; J: TRBJ2-1; DNA: TGTGCCAGCAGCTCCGGGGGGGGTAGAAGCTCCTACAATGAGCAGTTCTTC; CDR3: CASSSGGGRSSYNEQFF
size: -; D: -; V: TRBV2; J: TRBJ2-4; DNA: TGTGCCAGCGAAGGAGGAACCAACCGGAAAAACCCCCAGTACTTC; CDR3: CASEGGTNRKNPQYF
size: -; D: TRBD2; V: TRBV5-1; J: TRBJ2-1; DNA: TGCGCCAGCAGCTCAACACTAGCGGCGAATGAGCAGTTCTTC; CDR3: CASSSTLAANEQFF
size: -; D: -; V: TRBV10-2; J: TRBJ2-7; DNA: TGCGCCAGCAGTGAGTTAGAGGGCTCCGAGCAGTACTTC; CDR3: CASSELEGSEQYF
size: -; D: TRBD2; V: TRBV9; J: TRBJ2-7; DNA: TGTGCCAGCAGCGCCCATGGACTAGGGGCCTACGAGCAGTACTTC; CDR3: CASSAHGLGAYEQYF
size: -; D: -; V: TRBV18; J: TRBJ2-7; DNA: TGTGCCAGCTCACCACAGATACCTCAGGGGGGCGAGCAGTACTTC; CDR3: CASSPQIPQGGEQYF
size: -; D: -; V: TRBV6-4; J: TRBJ2-4; DNA: TGTGCCAGCACCGCCGTTCGACAGCCACCGCTAGCCAAAAACATTCAGTACTTC; CDR3: CASTAVRQPPLAKNIQYF
size: -; D: -; V: TRBV6-6; J: TRBJ2-2; DNA: TGTGCCAGCAGCTCCCTTTTCGGGGAGCTGTTTTTT; CDR3: CASSSLFGELFF
size: -; D: -; V: TRBV28; J: TRBJ1-1; DNA: TGTGCCAGCAGTTTGGCGGCTGAAGCTTTCTTT; CDR3: CASSLAAEAFF
size: -; D: -; V: TRBV6-5; J: TRBJ2-7; DNA: TGTGCCAGCAGTTACCGAGACAGACAAGATTCCTACGAGCAGTACTTC; CDR3: CASSYRDRQDSYEQYF
size: -; D: TRBD2; V: TRBV5-1; J: TRBJ2-2; DNA: TGCGCCAGCAGCCGGACTAGCGCAGATAACGGGGAGCTGTTTTTT; CDR3: CASSRTSADNGELFF
size: -; D: -; V: TRBV7-3; J: TRBJ2-1; DNA: TGTGCCAGCAGCTTCGGCCAAGGGGACACGTTCTTC; CDR3: CASSFGQGDTFF
size: once; D: TRBD2; V: TRBV28; J: TRBJ2-7; DNA: TGTGCCAGCAGGCCGGGACTAGCGCCGTGGGAGCAGTACTTC; CDR3: CASRPGLAPWEQYF
size: large; D: -; V: TRBV28; J: TRBJ2-5; DNA: TGTGCCAGCAGTTTATTGATTAGGGGGGCCGAGGGCAAGACCCAGTACTTC; CDR3: CASSLLIRGAEGKTQYF
size: once; D: TRBD2; V: TRBV29-1; J: TRBJ2-7; DNA: TGCAGCGCCGCCGGGACTAGCGGGAGGGCCGTCTACGAGCAGTACTTC; CDR3: CSAAGTSGRAVYEQYF
size: -; D: TRBD2; V: TRBV4-3; J: TRBJ2-5; DNA: TGCGCCAGCAGCCACCGCGGGGGGTGGGAGACCCAGTACTTC; CDR3: CASSHRGGWETQYF
size: -; D: -; V: TRBV28; J: TRBJ1-2; DNA: TGTGCCAGCAGCTCCCTAATCTATGGCTACACCTTC; CDR3: CASSSLIYGYTF
size: -; D: -; V: TRBV30; J: TRBJ2-5; DNA: TGTGCCTGGAAGGCCAGGCAAGAGACCCAGTACTTC; CDR3: CAWKARQETQYF
size: -; D: -; V: TRBV9; J: TRBJ2-7; DNA: TGTGCCAGCAGCGCCGAACTAGCATTAGCCTACGAGCAGTACTTC; CDR3: CASSAELALAYEQYF
size: -; D: -; V: TRBV13; J: TRBJ1-1; DNA: TGTGCCAGCAGCTTATTGGGGGATAGGGCCAACACTGAAGCTTTCTTT; CDR3: CASSLLGDRANTEAFF
size: -; D: -; V: TRBV7-8; J: TRBJ1-5; DNA: TGTGCCAGCAGCTTAGTCCCCAGCGGCAATCAGCCCCAGCATTTT; CDR3: CASSLVPSGNQPQHF